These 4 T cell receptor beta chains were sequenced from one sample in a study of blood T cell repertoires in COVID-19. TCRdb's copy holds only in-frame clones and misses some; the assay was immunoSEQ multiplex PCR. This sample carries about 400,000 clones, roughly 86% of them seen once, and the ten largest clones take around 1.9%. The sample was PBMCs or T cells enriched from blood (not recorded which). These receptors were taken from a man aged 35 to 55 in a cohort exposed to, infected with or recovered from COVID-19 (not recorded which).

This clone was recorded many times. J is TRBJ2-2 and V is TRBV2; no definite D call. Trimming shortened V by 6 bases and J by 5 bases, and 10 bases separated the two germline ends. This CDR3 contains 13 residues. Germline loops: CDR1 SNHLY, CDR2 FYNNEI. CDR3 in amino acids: CASSLEVTGELFF. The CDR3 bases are TGTGCCAGCAGCCTAGAAGTAACCGGGGAGCTGTTTTTT.

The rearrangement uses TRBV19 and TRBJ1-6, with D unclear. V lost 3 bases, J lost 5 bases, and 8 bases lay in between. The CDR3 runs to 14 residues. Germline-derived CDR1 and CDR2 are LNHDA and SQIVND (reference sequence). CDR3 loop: CASSMLSDNSPLHF. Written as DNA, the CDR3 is TGTGCCAGTAGTATGCTCTCGGATAATTCACCCCTCCACTTT. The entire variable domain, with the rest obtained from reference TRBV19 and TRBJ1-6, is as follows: DGGITQSPKYLFRKEGQNVTLSCEQNLNHDAMYWYRQDPGQGLRLIYYSQIVNDFQKGDIAEGYSVSREKKESFPLTVTSAQKNPTAFYLCASSMLSDNSPLHFGNGTRLTVT.

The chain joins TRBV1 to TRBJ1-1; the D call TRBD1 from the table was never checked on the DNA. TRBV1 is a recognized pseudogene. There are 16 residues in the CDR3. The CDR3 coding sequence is TGCACCAGCAGCCAAGAGGACAGGGGGGCGAACACTGAAGCTTTCTTT. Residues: CTSSQEDRGANTEAFF.

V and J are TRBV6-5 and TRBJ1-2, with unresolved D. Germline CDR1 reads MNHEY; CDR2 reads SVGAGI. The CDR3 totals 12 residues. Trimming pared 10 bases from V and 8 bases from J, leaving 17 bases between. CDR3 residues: CATHITVKGYTF. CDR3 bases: TGTGCCACCCATATAACAGTTAAGGGCTACACCTTC.